Following are 21 T cell receptor beta chains from one sample sequenced in a study of patients and donors after allogeneic stem cell transplantation. TCRdb ran MiXCR on the RT-PCR reads and lists one entry per CDR3 protein. The top ten hold around 5.5% of the sample, which has roughly 940,000 distinct CDR3 sequences, roughly 18% seen once. The sample was blood, either unsorted or a sorted T cell fraction (not recorded which). The receptor source for this set is a human donor who was either an allogeneic HSCT recipient or a stem cell or donor lymphocyte infusion donor (not recorded which). It is not recorded whose cells these are; they may come from a transplant donor.

The V gene is TRBV12-3 or TRBV12-4, the J gene TRBJ2-5; maybe TRBD1 (5 bases). Trimming removed 3 bases at V and 5 bases at J, with 10 bases between. There are 13 residues in the CDR3. CDR3 residues: CASSFQGWETQYF. The CDR3 DNA reads TGTGCCAGCAGTTTTCAGGGATGGGAGACCCAGTACTTC.

This clonotype has more than one count but fewer than ten. The chain employs TRBV29-1 and TRBJ1-3; D unclear. V lost 4 bases to trimming and J lost 3 bases, with 7 bases between them. Germline CDR1 and CDR2: SQVTM and ANQGSEA. This CDR3 is built from 12 residues. The CDR3 DNA reads as TGCAGCGTTGGCATAGTTGGAAACACCATATATTTT. It is translated as CSVGIVGNTIYF. The full variable domain, in which reference TRBV29-1 and TRBJ1-3 provide the parts outside the CDR3, is SAVISQKPSRDICQRGTSLTIQCQVDSQVTMMFWYRQQPGQSLTLIATANQGSEATYESGFVIDKFPISRPNLTFSTLTVSNMSPEDSSIYLCSVGIVGNTIYFGEGSWLTVV.

This sequence joins TRBV20-1 and TRBJ2-5; 10 positions match TRBD2. The V and J ends lost 0 bases and 2 bases, in that order; junction bases with no gene match: 3. This CDR3 has 15 residues. Per the germline V gene, CDR1 is DFQATT and CDR2 is SNEGSKA (reference sequence). DNA of the CDR3: TGCAGTGCTAGAGAAGGGACTAGCGCACAAGAGACCCAGTACTTC. Its protein product is CSAREGTSAQETQYF.

The chain has TRBV5-1 and TRBJ2-1, with D maybe TRBD2 (6 bases). Deletions cut 3 bases from V and 10 bases from J, with 20 bases between. The CDR3 has 15 residues. Looked up from germline, CDR1 is SGHRS and CDR2 is YFSETQ. Here the CDR3 reads CASSWGRLASPEQFF. DNA of the CDR3: TGCGCCAGCAGCTGGGGGAGGTTGGCCTCTCCCGAGCAGTTCTTC.

There are a few counts of this clonotype. V and J are TRBV12-3 or TRBV12-4 and TRBJ2-6; TRBD2 agrees at 7 bases. Losses at the gene ends were 7 bases for V and 0 bases for J; bases not matched to a gene: 6. This CDR3 is built from 16 residues. The CDR3 DNA reads as TGTGCCAGCACCCTGACGGGAGGCTCTGGGGCCAACGTCCTGACTTTC. It yields the protein CASTLTGGSGANVLTF.

This clonotype showed up many times. V gene TRBV12-3 or TRBV12-4 combines with J gene TRBJ2-1; D is possibly TRBD2 (6 bases). The CDR3 covers 12 residues. V was pared by 4 bases and J by 9 bases, with 10 bases between. The CDR3 bases are TGTGCCAGCAGTTGGACTAAACCTGAGCAGTTCTTC. Its translation: CASSWTKPEQFF.

This clonotype has a handful of counts. The chain combines TRBV5-6 with TRBJ1-1, with TRBD1 matching over 7 bases. The CDR3 is 12 amino acids. The J segment lost 8 bases and the V segment lost 4 bases, leaving 5 bases of the junction unmatched. Germline CDR1 is SGHDT and CDR2 is YYEEEE. CDR3 sequence reads: CASSIGTAEAFF. The DNA of the CDR3 is TGTGCCAGCAGCATTGGGACAGCAGAAGCTTTCTTT.

This clonotype was observed a handful of times. Here the CDR3 reads CSASGTGKGPNTEAFF. CDR3 DNA: TGCAGTGCATCCGGGACAGGAAAAGGACCGAACACTGAAGCTTTCTTT. The rearrangement uses TRBV20-1 and TRBJ1-1; 8 bases align to TRBD1. Germline V gene lookup returns CDR1 DFQATT and CDR2 SNEGSKA (reference sequence). Trimming removed 6 bases from V and 1 base from J; junction bases left unmatched: 13. CDR3 length: 16 amino acids.

This clonotype turned up a few times. This chain joins TRBV7-8 and TRBJ2-6, with D possibly called TRBD1 or TRBD2 (6 bases each). Germline CDR1 and CDR2: SGHVS and FQNEAQ. The V gene lost 3 bases and the J gene lost 0 bases, with 15 bases spanning the gap. This CDR3 contains 18 residues. CDR3 coding DNA: TGTGCCAGCAGCTTGGGTAGGGGGGCCTTCTCTGGGGCCAACGTCCTGACTTTC. Translation: CASSLGRGAFSGANVLTF.

The chain couples TRBV6-1 to TRBJ2-2; 11 bases line up with TRBD2. The germline V gene encodes CDR1 MNHNS and CDR2 SASEGT. The CDR3 is made up of 17 amino acids. The V and J ends lost 6 bases and 6 bases, in that order; junction bases with no gene match: 12. The CDR3 DNA follows: TGTGCCAGCAGCACAACCGCCGGGACTAGCGGCTCCGGGGAGCTGTTTTTT. It is translated as CASSTTAGTSGSGELFF.

The chain employs TRBV20-1 and TRBJ2-3, with 7 bases aligning to TRBD1. The CDR3 runs to 14 residues. Per the germline V gene, CDR1 is DFQATT and CDR2 is SNEGSKA (reference sequence). With 1 base clipped from V and 2 bases from J, the junction kept 3 bases outside the gene matches. The CDR3 nucleotides read TGCAGTGCTAGAGGAGGGACAGCCACAGATACGCAGTATTTT. Its translation: CSARGGTATDTQYF.

The rearrangement uses TRBV3-1 and TRBJ2-3; D unresolved. The CDR3 length is 16 residues. Trimming stripped 2 bases from V and 2 bases from J, with 14 bases between. Germline loops: CDR1 LGHDT, CDR2 YNNKEL (reference sequence). In nucleotides, the CDR3 is TGTGCCAGCAGCCAATCCTCGTCCTCTTACACAGATACGCAGTATTTT. As protein: CASSQSSSSYTDTQYF.

The chain joins TRBV30 to TRBJ1-1; D not certain. CDR1 and CDR2 (germline): GTSNPN, SVGIG (reference sequence). V lost 2 bases and J 0 bases, leaving 13 bases between the germline ends. The CDR3 is 15 amino acids. The CDR3 sequence is CAWSLETGLNTEAFF. Written as DNA, the CDR3 is TGTGCCTGGAGTCTAGAAACGGGATTGAACACTGAAGCTTTCTTT.

This chain uses TRBV24-1 with TRBJ2-3; D is uncertain. V lost 0 bases, J lost 0 bases, and 3 bases lay in between. The CDR3 is made up of 14 amino acids. Germline V gives CDR1 KGHDR, CDR2 SFDVKD. This chain's CDR3 is CATSDLPSTDTQYF. The CDR3 bases are TGTGCCACCAGTGATTTGCCCAGCACAGATACGCAGTATTTT.

This clonotype was seen many times. This chain joins TRBV7-9 and TRBJ1-6, with D hard to call. Germline CDR1 and CDR2: SEHNR and FQNEAQ (reference sequence). This CDR3 region has 15 residues. V lost 1 base and J 1 base, leaving 5 bases between the germline ends. The CDR3 spells CASSLGPSYNSPLHF. In DNA form, the CDR3 reads TGTGCCAGCAGCTTAGGTCCTTCCTATAATTCACCCCTCCACTTT.

The chain recombines TRBV18 with TRBJ1-1, with D possibly matching TRBD1 (5 bases). V lost 0 bases and J lost 0, with 8 bases in between. Germline CDR1 reads KGHSH; CDR2 reads LQKENI. The length of the CDR3 is 15 residues. The CDR3 DNA is TGTGCCAGCTCACCACCGAGGACATTGAACACTGAAGCTTTCTTT. It encodes CASSPPRTLNTEAFF.

This clonotype showed up just a few times. This chain connects TRBV9 to TRBJ2-4, with TRBD2 as a possible D gene (5 bases). Germline V CDR1 and CDR2: SGDLS, YYNGEE. The CDR3 consists of 17 residues. Between the trimmed V and J ends, which lost 0 bases and 0 bases, there was a span of 13 bases. The CDR3 DNA reads TGTGCCAGCAGCGTAGGTTCAGCGGCCCTAGCCAAAAACATTCAGTACTTC. This sequence encodes CASSVGSAALAKNIQYF.

This clonotype was observed a few times. The chain carries TRBV6-1 and TRBJ2-1; 10 bases fit TRBD1. The V gene end was trimmed by 5 bases and the J gene end by 9 bases; junction bases not matched to a gene: 7. CDR1 is MNHNS, CDR2 SASEGT, per germline. The CDR3 is 14 residues long. This CDR3 reads CASSRTGGSGEQFF. The CDR3 bases are TGTGCCAGCAGTCGGACAGGGGGTAGCGGTGAGCAGTTCTTC.

This clonotype occurred a few times. The chain uses TRBV29-1 and TRBJ2-7; D might be TRBD2 (6 bases). This CDR3 contains 12 residues. With 4 bases removed from V and 4 bases from J, the gap between germline ends came to 11 bases. Germline V CDR1 and CDR2: SQVTM, ANQGSEA. The CDR3, as DNA: TGCAGCGTTGGTAGCGGATCATACGAGCAGTACTTC. Translating it yields CSVGSGSYEQYF.

The chain joins TRBV24-1 to TRBJ1-1, with D possibly matching TRBD1 (5 bases). V lost 4 bases to trimming and J lost 2 bases, with 10 bases between them. This CDR3 comprises 14 residues. CDR1 and CDR2 from the germline V gene are KGHDR and SFDVKD. In DNA, the CDR3 is TGTGCCACCAGTGACCCCCGGGACAACACTGAAGCTTTCTTT. Protein sequence: CATSDPRDNTEAFF.

This clonotype has only a few counts. This sequence joins TRBV6-1 and TRBJ1-6; D remains unclear. This CDR3 contains 16 residues. The V end was cut by 9 bases, the J end by 6 bases, with 21 bases between. Germline CDR1 and CDR2: MNHNS and SASEGT. In DNA, the CDR3 is TGTGCCAGTACTGGACTGGGCTGGGCATCTAATTCACCCCTCCACTTT. This sequence encodes CASTGLGWASNSPLHF.